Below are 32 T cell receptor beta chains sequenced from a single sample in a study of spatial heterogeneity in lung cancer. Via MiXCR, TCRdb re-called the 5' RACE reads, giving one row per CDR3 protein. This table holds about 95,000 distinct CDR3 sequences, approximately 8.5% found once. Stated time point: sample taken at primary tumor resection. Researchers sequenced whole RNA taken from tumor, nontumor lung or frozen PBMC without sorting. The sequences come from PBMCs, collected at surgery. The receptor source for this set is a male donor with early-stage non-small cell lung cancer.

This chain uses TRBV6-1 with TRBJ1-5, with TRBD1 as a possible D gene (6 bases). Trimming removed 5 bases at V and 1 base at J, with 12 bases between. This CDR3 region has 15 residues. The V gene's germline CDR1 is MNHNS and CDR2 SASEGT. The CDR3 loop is CASSLSRGSNQPQHF. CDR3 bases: TGTGCCAGCAGTCTAAGCAGGGGAAGCAATCAGCCCCAGCATTTT.

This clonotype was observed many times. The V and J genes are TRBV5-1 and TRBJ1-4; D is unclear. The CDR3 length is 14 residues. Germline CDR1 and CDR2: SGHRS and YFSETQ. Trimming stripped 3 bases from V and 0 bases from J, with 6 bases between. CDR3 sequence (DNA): TGCGCCAGCAGCTACACGTCAACTAATGAAAAACTGTTTTTT. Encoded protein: CASSYTSTNEKLFF.

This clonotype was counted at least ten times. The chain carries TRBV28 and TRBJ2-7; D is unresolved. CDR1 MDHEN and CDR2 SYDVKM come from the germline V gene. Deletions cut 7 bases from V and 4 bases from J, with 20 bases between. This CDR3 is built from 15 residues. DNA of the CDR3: TGTGCCAGCATATCGCCCTGGACCCCAACTTACGAGCAGTACTTC. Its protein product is CASISPWTPTYEQYF.

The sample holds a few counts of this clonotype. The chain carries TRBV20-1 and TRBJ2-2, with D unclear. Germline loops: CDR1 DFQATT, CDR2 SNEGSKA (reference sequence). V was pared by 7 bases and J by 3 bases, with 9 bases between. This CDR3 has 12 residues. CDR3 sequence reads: CSGKKDTGELFF. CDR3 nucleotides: TGCAGTGGCAAGAAGGACACCGGGGAGCTGTTTTTT.

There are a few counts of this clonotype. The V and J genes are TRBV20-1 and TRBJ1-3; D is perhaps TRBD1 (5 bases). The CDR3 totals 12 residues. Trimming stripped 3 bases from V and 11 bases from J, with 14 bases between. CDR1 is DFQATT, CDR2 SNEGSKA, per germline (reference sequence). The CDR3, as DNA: TGCAGTGCTAGCGAGGGTACAGGCTCCATATATTTT. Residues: CSASEGTGSIYF.

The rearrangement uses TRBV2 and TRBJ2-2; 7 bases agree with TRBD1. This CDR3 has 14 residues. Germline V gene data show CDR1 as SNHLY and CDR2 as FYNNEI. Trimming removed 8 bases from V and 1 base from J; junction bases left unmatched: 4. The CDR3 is CASSGQVNTGELFF. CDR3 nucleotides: TGTGCCAGCTCCGGACAGGTGAACACCGGGGAGCTGTTTTTT.

CDR3 in amino acids: CASTSPGGNTIYF. CDR3 nucleotide sequence: TGTGCCAGCACTTCGCCGGGGGGGAACACCATATATTTT. This chain connects TRBV28 to TRBJ1-3; D is possibly TRBD1 (5 bases). The germline CDR1 and CDR2 sequences are MDHEN and SYDVKM. V lost 7 bases and J 7 bases, leaving 14 bases between the germline ends. This CDR3 is 13 amino acids long.

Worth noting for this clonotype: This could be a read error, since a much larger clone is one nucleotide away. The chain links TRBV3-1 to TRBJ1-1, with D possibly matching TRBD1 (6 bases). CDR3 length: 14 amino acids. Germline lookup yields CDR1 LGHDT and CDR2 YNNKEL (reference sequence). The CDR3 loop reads CASTQGGGWTEAFF. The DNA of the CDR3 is TGTGCCAGCACCCAAGGAGGGGGTTGGACTGAAGCTTTCTTT.

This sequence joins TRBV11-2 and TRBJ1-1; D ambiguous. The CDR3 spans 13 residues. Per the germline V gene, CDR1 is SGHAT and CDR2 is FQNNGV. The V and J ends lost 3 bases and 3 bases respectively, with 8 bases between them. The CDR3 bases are TGTGCCAGCAGCTTTTGGCTAGACACTGAAGCTTTCTTT. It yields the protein CASSFWLDTEAFF.

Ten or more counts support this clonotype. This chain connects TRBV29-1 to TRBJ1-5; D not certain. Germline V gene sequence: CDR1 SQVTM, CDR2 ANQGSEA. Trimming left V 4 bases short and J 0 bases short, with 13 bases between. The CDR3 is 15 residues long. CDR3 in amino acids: CSVVLGGYSNQPQHF. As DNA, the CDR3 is TGCAGCGTTGTTCTGGGAGGCTATAGCAATCAGCCCCAGCATTTT.

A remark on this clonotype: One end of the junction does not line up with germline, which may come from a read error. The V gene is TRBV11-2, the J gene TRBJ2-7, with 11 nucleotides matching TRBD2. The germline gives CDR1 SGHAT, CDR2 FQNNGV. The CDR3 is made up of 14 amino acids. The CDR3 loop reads CASSVLAGALERYF. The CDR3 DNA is TGTGCCAGCAGCGTACTAGCGGGAGCCCTCGAGCGGTACTTC.

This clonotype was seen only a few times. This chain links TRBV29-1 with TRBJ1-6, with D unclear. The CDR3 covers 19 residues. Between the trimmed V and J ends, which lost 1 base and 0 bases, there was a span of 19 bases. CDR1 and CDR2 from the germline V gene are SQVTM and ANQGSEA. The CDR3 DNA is TGCAGCGTTGAAGGACCAGAGAGCCCAGACAACTCCTATAATTCACCCCTCCACTTT. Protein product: CSVEGPESPDNSYNSPLHF.

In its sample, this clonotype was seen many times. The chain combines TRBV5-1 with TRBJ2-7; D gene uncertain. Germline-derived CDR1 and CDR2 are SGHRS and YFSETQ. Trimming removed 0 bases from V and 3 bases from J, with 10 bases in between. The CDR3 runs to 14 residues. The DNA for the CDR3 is TGCGCCAGCAGCTTGGACCTTACCCACTACGAGCAGTACTTC. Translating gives CASSLDLTHYEQYF.

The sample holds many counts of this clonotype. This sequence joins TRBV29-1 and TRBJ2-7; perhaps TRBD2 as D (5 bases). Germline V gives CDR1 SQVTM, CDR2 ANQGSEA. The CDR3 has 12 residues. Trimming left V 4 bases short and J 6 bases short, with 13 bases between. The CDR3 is CSVAVSGGEQYF. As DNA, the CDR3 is TGCAGCGTTGCGGTGTCAGGAGGCGAGCAGTACTTC.

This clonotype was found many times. CDR3 sequence reads: CASSYSRTGTNTEAFF. The CDR3 DNA follows: TGTGCCAGCAGTTACTCCCGGACAGGGACGAACACTGAAGCTTTCTTT. This chain connects TRBV6-2 or TRBV6-3 to TRBJ1-1; 8 bases fit TRBD1. V dropped 0 bases and J dropped 1; count of bases not matched to a gene: 4. The V gene's germline CDR1 is MNHEY and CDR2 SVGEGT. The CDR3 totals 16 residues.

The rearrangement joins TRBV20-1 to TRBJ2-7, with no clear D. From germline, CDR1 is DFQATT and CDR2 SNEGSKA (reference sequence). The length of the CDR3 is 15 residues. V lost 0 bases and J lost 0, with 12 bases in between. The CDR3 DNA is TGCAGTGCTAGAGAACGCGTTCAGGTCTCCTACGAGCAGTACTTC. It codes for CSARERVQVSYEQYF.

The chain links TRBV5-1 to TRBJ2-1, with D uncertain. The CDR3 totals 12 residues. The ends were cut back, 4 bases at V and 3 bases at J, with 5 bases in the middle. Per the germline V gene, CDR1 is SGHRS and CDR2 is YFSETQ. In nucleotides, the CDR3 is TGCGCCAGCAGCCGAGACTACAATGAGCAGTTCTTC. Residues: CASSRDYNEQFF.

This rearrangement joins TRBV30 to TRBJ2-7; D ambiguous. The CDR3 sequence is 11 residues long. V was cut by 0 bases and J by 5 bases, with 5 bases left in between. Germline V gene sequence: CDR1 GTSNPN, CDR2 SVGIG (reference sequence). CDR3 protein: CAWSVNHEQYF. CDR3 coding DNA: TGTGCCTGGAGTGTGAACCACGAGCAGTACTTC.

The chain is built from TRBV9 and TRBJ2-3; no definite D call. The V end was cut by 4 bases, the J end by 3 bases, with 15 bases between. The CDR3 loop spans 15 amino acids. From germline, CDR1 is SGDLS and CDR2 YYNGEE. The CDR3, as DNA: TGTGCCAGCAGCCCCCGGGCTATAACGACAGATACGCAGTATTTT. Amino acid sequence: CASSPRAITTDTQYF.

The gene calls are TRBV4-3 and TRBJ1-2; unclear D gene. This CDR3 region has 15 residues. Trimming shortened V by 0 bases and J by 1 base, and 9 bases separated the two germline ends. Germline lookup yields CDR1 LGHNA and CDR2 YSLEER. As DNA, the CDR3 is TGCGCCAGCAGCCAAGATACCGTCGGTAACTATGGCTACACCTTC. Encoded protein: CASSQDTVGNYGYTF.

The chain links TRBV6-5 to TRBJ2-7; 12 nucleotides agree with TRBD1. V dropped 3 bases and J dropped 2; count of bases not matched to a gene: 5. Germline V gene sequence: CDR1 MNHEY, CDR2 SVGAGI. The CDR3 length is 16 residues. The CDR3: CASSYMGQGAAYEQYF. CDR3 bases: TGTGCCAGCAGTTATATGGGACAGGGGGCCGCCTACGAGCAGTACTTC.

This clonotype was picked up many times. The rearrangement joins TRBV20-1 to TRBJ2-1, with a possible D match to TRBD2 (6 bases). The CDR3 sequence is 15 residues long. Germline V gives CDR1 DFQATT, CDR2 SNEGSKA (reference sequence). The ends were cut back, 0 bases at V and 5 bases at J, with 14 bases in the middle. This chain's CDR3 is CSARDLTSRHNEQFF. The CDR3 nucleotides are TGCAGTGCTAGAGATCTGACTAGTCGGCACAATGAGCAGTTCTTC.

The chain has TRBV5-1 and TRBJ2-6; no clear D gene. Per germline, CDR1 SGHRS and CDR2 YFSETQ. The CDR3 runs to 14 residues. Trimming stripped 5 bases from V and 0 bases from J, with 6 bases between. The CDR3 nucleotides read TGCGCCAGCAGACCCAGCTCTGGGGCCAACGTCCTGACTTTC. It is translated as CASRPSSGANVLTF.

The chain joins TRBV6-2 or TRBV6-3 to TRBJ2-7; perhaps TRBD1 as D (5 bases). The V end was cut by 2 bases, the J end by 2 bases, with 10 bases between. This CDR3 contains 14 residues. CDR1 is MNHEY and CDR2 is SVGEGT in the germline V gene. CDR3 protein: CASSYVGRAYEQYF. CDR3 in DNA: TGTGCCAGCAGTTACGTCGGCAGGGCCTACGAGCAGTACTTC.

This CDR3 is CSVLTGLNTEAFF. The CDR3 DNA sequence: TGCAGCGTTTTGACAGGCTTGAACACTGAAGCTTTCTTT. The chain uses TRBV29-1 and TRBJ1-1; possibly TRBD1 for D (6 bases). V was trimmed by 5 bases and J by 0 bases, leaving 10 bases between them. CDR3 length: 13 amino acids. Per germline, CDR1 SQVTM and CDR2 ANQGSEA.

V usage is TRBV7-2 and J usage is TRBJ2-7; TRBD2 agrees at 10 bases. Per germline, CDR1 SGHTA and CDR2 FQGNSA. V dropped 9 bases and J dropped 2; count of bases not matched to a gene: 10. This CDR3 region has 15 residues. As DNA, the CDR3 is TGTGCCAGTGCTAGCGGGAGAACCGGCGCCTACGAGCAGTACTTC. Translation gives CASASGRTGAYEQYF.

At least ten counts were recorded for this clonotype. CDR3 sequence reads: CASSLEDRVYGYTF. The CDR3 nucleotides are TGCGCCAGCAGCCTAGAGGACAGGGTCTATGGCTACACCTTC. This chain uses TRBV5-1 with TRBJ1-2, with 8 bases identical to TRBD1. Trimming at V came to 4 bases and at J to 4 bases, leaving 6 bases not matched to a gene. Germline-derived CDR1 and CDR2 are SGHRS and YFSETQ. This CDR3 comprises 14 residues.

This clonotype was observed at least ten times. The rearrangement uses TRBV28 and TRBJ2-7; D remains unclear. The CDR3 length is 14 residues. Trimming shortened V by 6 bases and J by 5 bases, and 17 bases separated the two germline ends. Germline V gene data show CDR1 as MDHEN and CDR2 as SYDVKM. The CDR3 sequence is CASSLAPPPDEQYF. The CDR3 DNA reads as TGTGCCAGCAGCTTAGCCCCCCCACCCGACGAGCAGTACTTC.

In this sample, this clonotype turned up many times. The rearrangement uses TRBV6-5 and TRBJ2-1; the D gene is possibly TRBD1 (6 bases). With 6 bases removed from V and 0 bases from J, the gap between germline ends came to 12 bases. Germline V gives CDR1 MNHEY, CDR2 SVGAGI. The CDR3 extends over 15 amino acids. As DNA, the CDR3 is TGTGCCAGCAGCCCGAACAGGGACTCCTACAATGAGCAGTTCTTC. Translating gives CASSPNRDSYNEQFF.

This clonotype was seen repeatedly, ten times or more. CDR3 sequence: CASSSRGSGMYRTYEQYF. CDR3 DNA sequence: TGTGCCAGCAGTTCCCGCGGTAGCGGGATGTACCGCACCTACGAGCAGTACTTC. The chain uses TRBV6-2 or TRBV6-3 and TRBJ2-7; 8 positions agree with TRBD2. V lost 4 bases, J lost 2 bases, and 16 bases stayed unmatched. The V gene's germline CDR1 is MNHEY and CDR2 SVGEGT. The CDR3 is made up of 18 amino acids.

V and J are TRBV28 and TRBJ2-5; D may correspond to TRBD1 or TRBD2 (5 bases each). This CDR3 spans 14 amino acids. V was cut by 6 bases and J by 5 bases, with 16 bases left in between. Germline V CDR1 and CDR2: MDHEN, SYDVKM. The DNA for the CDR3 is TGTGCCAGCAGCCGCCCCGGGACGGTGGAGACCCAGTACTTC. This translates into CASSRPGTVETQYF.

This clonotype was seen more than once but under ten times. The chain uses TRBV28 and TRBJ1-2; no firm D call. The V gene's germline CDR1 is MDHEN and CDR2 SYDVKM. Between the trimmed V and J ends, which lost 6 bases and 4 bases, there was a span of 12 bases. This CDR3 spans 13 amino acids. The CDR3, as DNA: TGTGCCAGCAGCCCCGAAGGAGTCTATGGCTACACCTTC. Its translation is CASSPEGVYGYTF.